This TCR beta chain was obtained from a study of blood T cell repertoires in COVID-19. The repertoire was sequenced with immunoSEQ multiplex PCR; TCRdb's copy has only in-frame clones and lacks some. The repertoire holds about 140,000 clones, with 80% to 90% as singletons. The CDR3 consists of 14 residues. Germline V gene sequence: CDR1 KGHSH, CDR2 LQKENI. With 3 bases clipped from V and 8 bases from J, the junction kept 7 bases outside the gene matches. As concerns this clone: At the DNA level, this CDR3 is encoded by other sequences in the same sample as well.

The specimen sequenced was peripheral blood. The rearrangement links TRBV18 to TRBJ1-2, with TRBD1 matching over 9 bases. This sequence was found in a human donor with acute or convalescent COVID-19. The donor label of this sample is uncertain. CDR3 DNA: TGTGCCAGCTCACCGGGACAGGGAGTTCTCGGCTACACCTTC. This sequence encodes CASSPGQGVLGYTF.